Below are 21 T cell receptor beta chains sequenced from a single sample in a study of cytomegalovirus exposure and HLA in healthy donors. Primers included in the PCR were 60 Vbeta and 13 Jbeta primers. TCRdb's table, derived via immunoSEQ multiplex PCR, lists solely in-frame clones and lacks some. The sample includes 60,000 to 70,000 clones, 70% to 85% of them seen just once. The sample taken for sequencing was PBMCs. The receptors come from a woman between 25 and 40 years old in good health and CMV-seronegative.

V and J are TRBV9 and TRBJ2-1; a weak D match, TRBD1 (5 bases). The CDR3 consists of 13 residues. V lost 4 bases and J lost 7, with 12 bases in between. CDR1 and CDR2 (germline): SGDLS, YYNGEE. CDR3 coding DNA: TGTGCCAGCAGCATCGGACCAGGGAATGAGCAGTTCTTC. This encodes CASSIGPGNEQFF.

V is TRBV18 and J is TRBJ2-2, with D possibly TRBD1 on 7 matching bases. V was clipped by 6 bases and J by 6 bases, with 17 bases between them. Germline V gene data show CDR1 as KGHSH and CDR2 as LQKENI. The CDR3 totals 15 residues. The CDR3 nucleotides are TGTGCCAGCTCCCAGGACAGGACTAACGCCGGGGAGCTGTTTTTT. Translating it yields CASSQDRTNAGELFF.

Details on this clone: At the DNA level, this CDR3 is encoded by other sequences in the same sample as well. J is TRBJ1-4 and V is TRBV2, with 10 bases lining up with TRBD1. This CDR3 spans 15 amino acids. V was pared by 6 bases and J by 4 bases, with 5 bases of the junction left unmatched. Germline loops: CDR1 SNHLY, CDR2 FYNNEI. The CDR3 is CASRRQGASNEKLFF. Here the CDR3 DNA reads TGTGCCAGCAGACGACAGGGGGCAAGTAATGAAAAACTGTTTTTT.

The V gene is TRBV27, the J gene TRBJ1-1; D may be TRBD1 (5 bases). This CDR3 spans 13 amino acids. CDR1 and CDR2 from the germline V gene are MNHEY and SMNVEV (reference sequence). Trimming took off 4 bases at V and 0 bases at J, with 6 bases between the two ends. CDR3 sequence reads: CASSWGMNTEAFF. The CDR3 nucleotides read TGTGCCAGCAGTTGGGGCATGAACACTGAAGCTTTCTTT.

Here the CDR3 reads CASSSDWTGPSGYTF. The CDR3 DNA follows: TGTGCCAGCAGCTCCGACTGGACAGGGCCAAGCGGCTACACCTTC. The genes are TRBV7-9 and TRBJ1-2, with TRBD1 matching 8 bases. The CDR3 length is 15 residues. J gave up 8 bases and V 4 bases, and 12 bases lay outside the gene matches. Germline CDR1 reads SEHNR; CDR2 reads FQNEAQ (reference sequence).

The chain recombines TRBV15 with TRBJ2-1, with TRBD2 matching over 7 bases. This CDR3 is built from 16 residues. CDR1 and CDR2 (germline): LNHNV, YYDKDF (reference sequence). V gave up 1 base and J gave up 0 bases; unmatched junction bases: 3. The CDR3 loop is CATSRAGLLSYNEQFF. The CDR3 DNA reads TGTGCCACCAGCAGAGCGGGACTACTCTCCTACAATGAGCAGTTCTTC.

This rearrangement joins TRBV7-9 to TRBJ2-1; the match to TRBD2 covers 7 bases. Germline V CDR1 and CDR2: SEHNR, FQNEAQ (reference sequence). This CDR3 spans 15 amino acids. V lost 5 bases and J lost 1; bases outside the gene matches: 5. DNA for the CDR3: TGTGCCAGCAGCCAGCGGGGCCAATCCTACAATGAGCAGTTCTTC. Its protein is CASSQRGQSYNEQFF.

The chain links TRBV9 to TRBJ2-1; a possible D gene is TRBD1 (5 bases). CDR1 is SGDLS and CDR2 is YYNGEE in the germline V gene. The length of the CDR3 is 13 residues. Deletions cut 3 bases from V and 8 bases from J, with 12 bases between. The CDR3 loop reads CASSAEQAHEQFF. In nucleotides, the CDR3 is TGTGCCAGCAGCGCCGAACAGGCTCATGAGCAGTTCTTC.

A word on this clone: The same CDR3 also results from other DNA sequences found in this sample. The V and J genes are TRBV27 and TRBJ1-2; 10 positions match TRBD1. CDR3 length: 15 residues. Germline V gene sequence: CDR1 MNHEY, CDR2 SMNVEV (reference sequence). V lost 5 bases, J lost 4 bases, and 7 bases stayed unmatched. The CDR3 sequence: CASSKGTGDFYGYTF. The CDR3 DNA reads TGTGCCAGCAGTAAAGGGACAGGGGATTTCTATGGCTACACCTTC.

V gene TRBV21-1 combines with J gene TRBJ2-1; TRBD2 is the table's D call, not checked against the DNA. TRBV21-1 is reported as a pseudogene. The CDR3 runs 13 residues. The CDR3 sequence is CASMPSGGNEQFF. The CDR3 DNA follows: TGTGCCAGCATGCCTAGCGGGGGGAATGAGCAGTTCTTC.

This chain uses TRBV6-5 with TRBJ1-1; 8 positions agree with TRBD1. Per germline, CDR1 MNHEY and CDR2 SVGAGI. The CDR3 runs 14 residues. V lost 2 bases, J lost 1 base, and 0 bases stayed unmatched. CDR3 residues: CASSYGTGNTEAFF. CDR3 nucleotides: TGTGCCAGCAGTTACGGGACAGGGAACACTGAAGCTTTCTTT.

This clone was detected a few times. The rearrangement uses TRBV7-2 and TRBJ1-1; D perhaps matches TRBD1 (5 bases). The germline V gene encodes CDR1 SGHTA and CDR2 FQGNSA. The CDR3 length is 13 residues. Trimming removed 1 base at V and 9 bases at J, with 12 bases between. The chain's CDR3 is CASSLGLRGKAFF. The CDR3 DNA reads TGTGCCAGCAGCTTAGGGCTCCGGGGGAAAGCTTTCTTT.

The CDR3: CASHHDRASQYEQYF. CDR3 in DNA: TGTGCCAGTCATCACGACAGGGCCTCTCAATACGAGCAGTACTTC. The chain is built from TRBV11-2 and TRBJ2-7, with 7 bases that match TRBD1. Trimming at V came to 9 bases and at J to 4 bases, leaving 15 bases not matched to a gene. The CDR3 consists of 15 residues. CDR1 and CDR2 from the germline V gene are SGHAT and FQNNGV.

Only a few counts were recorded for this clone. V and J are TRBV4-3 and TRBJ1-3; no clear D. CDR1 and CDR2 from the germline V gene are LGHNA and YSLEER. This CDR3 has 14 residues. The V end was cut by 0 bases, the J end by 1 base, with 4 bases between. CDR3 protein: CASSQERSGNTIYF. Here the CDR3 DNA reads TGCGCCAGCAGCCAAGAGCGGTCTGGAAACACCATATATTTT.

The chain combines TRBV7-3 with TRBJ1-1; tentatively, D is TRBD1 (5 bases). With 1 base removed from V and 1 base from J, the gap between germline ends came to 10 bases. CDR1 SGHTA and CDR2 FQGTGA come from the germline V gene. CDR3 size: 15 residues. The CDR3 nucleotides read TGTGCCAGCAGCTTAAATGGAGACAGGAACACTGAAGCTTTCTTT. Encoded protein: CASSLNGDRNTEAFF.

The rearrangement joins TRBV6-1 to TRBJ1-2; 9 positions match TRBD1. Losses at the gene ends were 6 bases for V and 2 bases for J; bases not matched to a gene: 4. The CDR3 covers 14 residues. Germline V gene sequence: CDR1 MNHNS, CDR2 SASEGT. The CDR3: CASSRGQGNYGYTF. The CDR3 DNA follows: TGTGCCAGCAGCCGCGGACAGGGGAACTATGGCTACACCTTC.

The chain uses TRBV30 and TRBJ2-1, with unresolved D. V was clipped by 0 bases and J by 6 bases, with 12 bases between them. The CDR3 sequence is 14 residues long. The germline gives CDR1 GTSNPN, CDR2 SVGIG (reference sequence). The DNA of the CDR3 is TGTGCCTGGAGTGTAAGGCTGGGCACCAATGAGCAGTTCTTC. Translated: CAWSVRLGTNEQFF.

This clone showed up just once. The CDR3 loop reads CASSTLAGGPNEQFF. CDR3 nucleotide sequence: TGTGCCAGCAGCACCCTAGCGGGGGGGCCCAATGAGCAGTTCTTC. The V gene is TRBV7-2, the J gene TRBJ2-1; 12 bases map to TRBD2. The junction had 5 bases not matched to a gene; V was cut back by 5 bases and J by 6 bases. The germline V gene encodes CDR1 SGHTA and CDR2 FQGNSA. The CDR3 runs 15 residues.

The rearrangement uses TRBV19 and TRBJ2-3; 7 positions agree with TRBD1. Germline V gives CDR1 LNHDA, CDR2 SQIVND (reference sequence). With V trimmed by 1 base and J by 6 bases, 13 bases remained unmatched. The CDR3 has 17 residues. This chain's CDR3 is CASSIAPGGSSRDTQYF. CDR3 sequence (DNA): TGTGCCAGTAGTATAGCCCCAGGGGGAAGTAGTAGGGATACGCAGTATTTT. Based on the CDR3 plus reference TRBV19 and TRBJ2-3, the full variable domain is DGGITQSPKYLFRKEGQNVTLSCEQNLNHDAMYWYRQDPGQGLRLIYYSQIVNDFQKGDIAEGYSVSREKKESFPLTVTSAQKNPTAFYLCASSIAPGGSSRDTQYFGPGTRLTVL.

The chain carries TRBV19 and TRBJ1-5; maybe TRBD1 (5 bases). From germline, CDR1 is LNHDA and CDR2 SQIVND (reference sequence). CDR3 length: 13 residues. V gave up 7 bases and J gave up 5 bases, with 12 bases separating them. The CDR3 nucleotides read TGTGCCAGTAAAGGGGCCAACCATCAGCCCCAGCATTTT. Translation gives CASKGANHQPQHF.

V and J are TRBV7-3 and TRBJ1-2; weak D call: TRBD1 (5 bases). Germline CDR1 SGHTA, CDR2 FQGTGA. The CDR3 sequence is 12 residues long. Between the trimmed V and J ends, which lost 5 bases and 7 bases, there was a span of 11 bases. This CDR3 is CASSPSDSGYTF. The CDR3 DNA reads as TGTGCCAGCAGCCCCTCAGACAGTGGCTACACCTTC.